These 8 T cell receptor beta chains were all obtained from the same sample, sequenced in a study of blood T cells in healthy people across ages. Using a J-beta primer mix together with a sample-barcoded 5' primer, a second PCR was run for about 7 to 12 cycles. TCRdb recomputed calls from the 5' RACE reads with MiXCR, one row per CDR3 protein. The sample comprises about a million distinct CDR3 sequences, about 51% of which are singletons, and roughly a fifth rests with the top ten. The specimen sequenced was blood. These TCRs come from a woman aged 60-75 years in good health.

This clonotype was seen many times. The chain links TRBV7-2 to TRBJ2-7; no reliable D call. The V end was cut by 5 bases, the J end by 2 bases, with 7 bases between. CDR3 size: 12 residues. From germline, CDR1 is SGHTA and CDR2 FQGNSA. CDR3 residues: CASSPTTYEQYF. The CDR3 DNA reads TGTGCCAGCAGCCCAACCACCTACGAGCAGTACTTC.

This chain uses TRBV4-1 with TRBJ1-1; D is unclear. Germline V lookup: CDR1 MGHRA, CDR2 YSYEKL. V gave up 1 base and J gave up 4 bases, with 7 bases separating them. This CDR3 region has 13 residues. The CDR3 loop reads CASSQVGTTEAFF. As DNA, the CDR3 is TGCGCCAGCAGCCAAGTTGGCACCACTGAAGCTTTCTTT.

This clonotype appeared a few times. The CDR3 protein is CASSTDRLNSPLHF. CDR3 bases: TGTGCCAGCAGTACCGACAGGCTCAATTCACCCCTCCACTTT. The chain is built from TRBV28 and TRBJ1-6; tentative D call: TRBD1 (6 bases). Trimming cost V 5 bases and J 7 bases, with 12 bases left between them. Germline V CDR1 and CDR2: MDHEN, SYDVKM. This CDR3 contains 14 residues.

V is TRBV4-2 and J is TRBJ2-5; TRBD1 is a possible D gene (5 bases). Trimming stripped 0 bases from V and 5 bases from J, with 13 bases between. The CDR3 spans 15 residues. Germline V gene sequence: CDR1 LGHNA, CDR2 YNFKEQ. This CDR3 is CASSQDPQGGETQYF. The CDR3 DNA reads TGTGCCAGCAGCCAAGATCCCCAGGGTGGGGAGACCCAGTACTTC.

This chain links TRBV6-1 with TRBJ2-3; 8 bases line up with TRBD1. J was trimmed by 4 bases and V by 3 bases; bases with no gene match: 12. The CDR3 has 17 amino acids. Germline CDR1 MNHNS, CDR2 SASEGT. In DNA form, the CDR3 reads TGTGCCAGCAGTGATTTTCGGAGGACAGGGCTCCCAGATACGCAGTATTTT. This translates into CASSDFRRTGLPDTQYF.

The chain uses TRBV7-2 and TRBJ2-3; 8 bases fit TRBD1. CDR3 length equals 14 residues. Germline CDR1 reads SGHTA; CDR2 reads FQGNSA. V lost 3 bases, J lost 5 bases, and 4 bases stayed unmatched. The CDR3 DNA follows: TGTGCCAGCAGCTTGACAGGGGTAAGAGATACGCAGTATTTT. It codes for CASSLTGVRDTQYF. The entire variable domain, with the rest obtained from reference TRBV7-2 and TRBJ2-3, is as follows: GAGVSQSPSNKVTEKGKDVELRCDPISGHTALYWYRQSLGQGLEFLIYFQGNSAPDKSGLPSDRFSAERTGGSVSTLTIQRTQQEDSAVYLCASSLTGVRDTQYFGPGTRLTVL.

This chain uses TRBV13 with TRBJ2-1, with D perhaps assigned TRBD1 or TRBD2 (5 bases each). V lost 3 bases, J lost 8 bases, and 20 bases lay in between. The germline CDR1 and CDR2 sequences are PRHDT and FYEKMQ (reference sequence). The CDR3 is made up of 16 amino acids. The CDR3: CASSFRPGLRGDEQFF. CDR3 DNA: TGTGCCAGCAGCTTTAGGCCAGGATTGAGGGGCGATGAGCAGTTCTTC.

The rearrangement links TRBV7-9 to TRBJ2-3, with TRBD1 as a possible D gene (7 bases). Trimming took off 5 bases at V and 6 bases at J, with 15 bases between the two ends. The CDR3 has 14 residues. Germline assignment: CDR1 SEHNR and CDR2 FQNEAQ (reference sequence). CDR3: CASSPGGGADTQYF. The DNA of the CDR3 is TGTGCCAGCAGCCCAGGAGGGGGCGCGGATACGCAGTATTTT.